Presented here are 21 T cell receptor beta chains from one specimen sequenced in a study of blood T cell repertoires in COVID-19 (TCRdb year 2020). The library was prepared using the immunoSEQ multiplex PCR assay. Held by TCRdb, this immuneACCESS table contains in-frame sequences only and omits some clones. Under half of the omission traces to an unresolved V gene where checked; the cause of the rest is unknown. Counted in this sample were more than 85,000 clones; roughly 88% of them appeared once. Roughly 3% of the sample is held by the ten biggest clonotypes. Material for sequencing was peripheral blood. The receptors derive from an elderly woman with acute or convalescent COVID-19.

The V call is TRBV28, the J call TRBJ1-6; 7 bases line up with TRBD1. Trimming removed 5 bases from V and 3 bases from J; junction bases left unmatched: 7. Germline V gene lookup returns CDR1 MDHEN and CDR2 SYDVKM. This CDR3 has 16 amino acids. The CDR3 coding sequence is TGTGCCAGCAGTCCGACAGGGCACGACTATAATTCACCCCTCCACTTT. The encoded protein is CASSPTGHDYNSPLHF.

This clone was counted between two and nine times. The V call is TRBV3-1 (or the pseudogene TRBV3-2), the J call TRBJ2-3; 9 nucleotides agree with TRBD2. V was clipped by 4 bases and J by 5 bases; unmatched bases: 10. The CDR3 totals 16 residues. Germline CDR1 and CDR2: LGHDT and YNNKEL (reference sequence). CDR3 nucleotides: TGTGCCAGCAGCCCAAGCGGGAGGTTGGGTGGAGATACGCAGTATTTT. Amino acids: CASSPSGRLGGDTQYF.

The V and J genes are TRBV5-1 and TRBJ2-4; 10 nucleotides agree with TRBD1. The CDR3 runs to 15 residues. Trimming at V came to 4 bases and at J to 8 bases, leaving 9 bases not matched to a gene. Looked up from germline, CDR1 is SGHRS and CDR2 is YFSETQ. Here the CDR3 DNA reads TGCGCCAGCAGCCCCACCGGGACAGGGGTATACATTCAGTACTTC. Amino acids: CASSPTGTGVYIQYF.

This clone was found once. The CDR3 coding sequence is TGTGCCAGCAGTGGGAACCGGGACACAGAAAAACTGTTTTTT. This translates into CASSGNRDTEKLFF. The V and J genes are TRBV2 and TRBJ1-4; a weak D match, TRBD1 (6 bases). Per germline, CDR1 SNHLY and CDR2 FYNNEI. V lost 4 bases and J 8 bases, leaving 14 bases between the germline ends. This CDR3 has 14 amino acids.

The rearrangement uses TRBV19 and TRBJ2-3; 9 bases align to TRBD2. The CDR3 is made up of 15 amino acids. CDR1 is LNHDA and CDR2 is SQIVND in the germline V gene (reference sequence). The V segment lost 2 bases and the J segment 3 bases; nucleotides outside the gene matches: 3. CDR3 loop: CASSIFAGGTDTQYF. The CDR3 bases are TGTGCCAGTAGTATATTTGCGGGAGGGACAGATACGCAGTATTTT.

The rearrangement joins TRBV28 to TRBJ2-1; TRBD1 is a possible D gene (5 bases). V gave up 2 bases and J gave up 5 bases, with 16 bases separating them. CDR3 size: 16 residues. The germline gives CDR1 MDHEN, CDR2 SYDVKM. In nucleotides, the CDR3 is TGTGCCAGCAGTTTAAGGCAGGGCGCGATTCACAATGAGCAGTTCTTC. Translated: CASSLRQGAIHNEQFF. The full variable domain, with the rest looked up from reference TRBV28 and TRBJ2-1, is DVKVTQSSRYLVKRTGEKVFLECVQDMDHENMFWYRQDPGLGLRLIYFSYDVKMKEKGDIPEGYSVSREKKERFSLILESASTNQTSMYLCASSLRQGAIHNEQFFGPGTRLTVL.

The genes are TRBV6-6 and TRBJ1-1; D gene ambiguous. This CDR3 is built from 13 residues. Germline values: CDR1 MNHNY, CDR2 SVGAGI (reference sequence). V dropped 4 bases and J dropped 1 base, with 7 bases sitting between them. The CDR3 loop reads CASSFQWNTEAFF. The DNA of the CDR3 is TGTGCCAGCAGTTTTCAGTGGAACACTGAAGCTTTCTTT.

The chain employs TRBV11-1 and TRBJ1-5; D gene ambiguous. The ends were cut back, 2 bases at V and 0 bases at J, with 8 bases in the middle. The germline CDR1 and CDR2 sequences are SGHAT and FQDESV (reference sequence). The CDR3 has 15 residues. The CDR3 nucleotides read TGTGCCAGCAGCTTAACCGGGTATAGCAATCAGCCCCAGCATTTT. As protein: CASSLTGYSNQPQHF.

Written as DNA, the CDR3 is TGTGCCAGCAGTGAATTCTGGGCAGGATCGAACACCGGGGAGCTGTTTTTT. This codes for CASSEFWAGSNTGELFF. The chain couples TRBV25-1 to TRBJ2-2; D not certain. Germline V CDR1 and CDR2: MGHDK, SYGVNS. With 1 base removed from V and 0 bases from J, the gap between germline ends came to 12 bases. CDR3 size: 17 residues.

This clone was seen just once. The chain joins TRBV5-1 to TRBJ2-1; 12 bases match TRBD2. The CDR3 is made up of 16 amino acids. Germline V gene sequence: CDR1 SGHRS, CDR2 YFSETQ. The V segment lost 4 bases and the J segment 3 bases; nucleotides outside the gene matches: 5. The CDR3 region is CASSTLTSGSYNEQFF. The DNA of the CDR3 is TGCGCCAGCAGCACCTTGACTAGCGGGAGCTACAATGAGCAGTTCTTC.

This chain uses TRBV6-4 with TRBJ2-7, with D uncertain. Per the germline V gene, CDR1 is MRHNA and CDR2 is SNTAGT. V shed 7 bases and J shed 4 bases, with 14 bases lying between them. This CDR3 has 13 amino acids. The CDR3 region has the DNA TGTGCCAGCACCGACTCAAGCTGGTACGAGCAGTACTTC. This gives the protein CASTDSSWYEQYF.

The chain carries TRBV15 and TRBJ2-5; unclear D gene. Deletions cut 1 base from V and 5 bases from J, with 11 bases between. The CDR3 runs 14 residues. CDR1 and CDR2 (germline): LNHNV, YYDKDF (reference sequence). This CDR3 reads CATSRAVPGETQYF. CDR3 DNA: TGTGCCACCAGCAGAGCGGTCCCCGGGGAGACCCAGTACTTC.

The chain carries TRBV6-2 or TRBV6-3 and TRBJ2-5, with D maybe TRBD2 (5 bases). The ends were cut back, 4 bases at V and 4 bases at J, with 16 bases in the middle. Looked up from germline, CDR1 is MNHEY and CDR2 is SVGEGT. The CDR3 contains 15 residues. In nucleotides, the CDR3 is TGTGCCAGCAGTTCCGGCGACTACATAACAGAGACCCAGTACTTC. Protein sequence: CASSSGDYITETQYF.

V and J are TRBV5-1 and TRBJ1-6; 8 nucleotides match TRBD1. The trim removed 4 bases at V and 10 bases at J, leaving 10 bases unmatched. CDR3 length equals 15 residues. Per germline, CDR1 SGHRS and CDR2 YFSETQ. CDR3 region: CASSHRQGMISPLHF. The CDR3 DNA is TGCGCCAGCAGCCACCGACAGGGGATGATATCACCCCTCCACTTT.

Comment on this clone: Compared with germline, one end of the junction differs, possibly owing to a read error. This chain uses TRBV7-3 with TRBJ2-1, with D possibly TRBD2 on 6 matching bases. The CDR3 sequence is 16 residues long. The V gene's germline CDR1 is SGHTA and CDR2 FQGTGA. The CDR3 here is CASNLWGTQTYNEQFF. CDR3 bases: TGTGCCAGCAACTTATGGGGGACTCAAACCTACAATGAGCAGTTCTTC.

The chain recombines TRBV5-1 with TRBJ2-7, with TRBD2 matching 11 bases. Losses at the gene ends were 0 bases for V and 2 bases for J; bases not matched to a gene: 4. The CDR3 is 16 residues long. CDR1 and CDR2 from the germline V gene are SGHRS and YFSETQ. CDR3 nucleotide sequence: TGCGCCAGCAGCTTGGCTAGCGGGGGGATTGCCTACGAGCAGTACTTC. It encodes CASSLASGGIAYEQYF.

CDR3 amino acids: CASSLVAGANTEAFF. The CDR3 DNA follows: TGTGCCAGCAGCTTAGTGGCGGGGGCGAACACTGAAGCTTTCTTT. The V gene is TRBV11-2, the J gene TRBJ1-1; possible D gene TRBD1, 6 bases. This CDR3 has 15 amino acids. CDR1 is SGHAT, CDR2 FQNNGV, per germline. V shed 1 base and J shed 1 base, with 10 bases lying between them.

The chain joins TRBV3-1 (or the pseudogene TRBV3-2) to TRBJ1-2, with a possible D match to TRBD1 (5 bases). The CDR3 runs 14 residues. Between the trimmed V and J ends, which lost 1 base and 4 bases, there was a span of 10 bases. Germline V gives CDR1 LGHDT, CDR2 YNNKEL (reference sequence). CDR3 in amino acids: CASSQGRGSYGYTF. The CDR3 nucleotides read TGTGCCAGCAGCCAAGGTAGGGGTAGCTATGGCTACACCTTC.

The chain combines TRBV10-3 with TRBJ2-1; 9 nucleotides match TRBD2. Germline V gives CDR1 ENHRY, CDR2 SYGVKD. The V gene end was trimmed by 8 bases and the J gene end by 5 bases; junction bases not matched to a gene: 10. This CDR3 spans 15 amino acids. CDR3 region: CAIAPAAGGDNEQFF. The CDR3 DNA is TGTGCCATCGCGCCTGCGGCGGGGGGGGACAATGAGCAGTTCTTC.

V usage is TRBV15 and J usage is TRBJ1-3; D ambiguous. The CDR3 is made up of 18 amino acids. The germline V gene encodes CDR1 LNHNV and CDR2 YYDKDF (reference sequence). Trimming stripped 0 bases from V and 0 bases from J, with 15 bases between. CDR3 DNA: TGTGCCACCAGCAGAGATCGGAAGGGAGGATCCTCTGGAAACACCATATATTTT. It translates to CATSRDRKGGSSGNTIYF.

This sequence joins TRBV6-5 and TRBJ2-2; possible D gene TRBD2, 5 bases. The CDR3 runs to 16 residues. The V end lost 4 bases, the J end lost 3 bases, and 15 bases lay between the germline ends. CDR1 MNHEY and CDR2 SVGAGI come from the germline V gene. DNA of the CDR3: TGTGCCAGCAGTTCCCAACCCTGGCGGGACACCGGGGAGCTGTTTTTT. Its translation: CASSSQPWRDTGELFF.